Presented here are 17 T cell receptor beta chains from one specimen sequenced in a study of T cell changes during pregnancy in multiple sclerosis. Clones were sequenced by immunoSEQ multiplex PCR, and TCRdb holds only the in-frame ones, with some missing. This sample has about 45,000 clones, with around 90% found just once. The sequences come from peripheral blood, collected in the first trimester of pregnancy. Source of these receptors: a female donor with multiple sclerosis, enrolled in a pregnancy study.

The chain couples TRBV10-1 to TRBJ2-3; maybe TRBD2 (5 bases). This CDR3 contains 14 residues. V was cut by 8 bases and J by 4 bases, with 16 bases left in between. Looked up from germline, CDR1 is WNHNN and CDR2 is SYGVQD (reference sequence). The CDR3 here is CASSAAQEADTQYF. The CDR3 DNA is TGCGCCAGCTCCGCCGCGCAGGAGGCAGATACGCAGTATTTT.

The sample holds one count of this clone. This chain connects TRBV28 to TRBJ1-2; D is undetermined. Germline V lookup: CDR1 MDHEN, CDR2 SYDVKM. The CDR3 totals 12 residues. The ends were cut back, 5 bases at V and 5 bases at J, with 9 bases in the middle. This CDR3 is CASSHQEYGYTF. Here the CDR3 DNA reads TGTGCCAGCAGTCATCAAGAGTATGGCTACACCTTC.

The V gene is TRBV9, the J gene TRBJ1-2; D is unresolved. The CDR3 runs 12 residues. Germline V gives CDR1 SGDLS, CDR2 YYNGEE. V shed 2 bases and J shed 7 bases, with 9 bases lying between them. The CDR3 DNA reads TGTGCCAGCAGCGTGGAGGATGGTGGCTACACCTTC. It specifies CASSVEDGGYTF.

This chain's CDR3 is CAWRTTANTEAFF. In nucleotides, the CDR3 is TGTGCCTGGAGAACGACAGCGAACACTGAAGCTTTCTTT. The V gene is TRBV30, the J gene TRBJ1-1, with TRBD1 as a possible D gene (5 bases). V lost 3 bases, J lost 1 base, and 9 bases lay in between. Germline CDR1 is GTSNPN and CDR2 is SVGIG (reference sequence). The CDR3 length is 13 residues. Together with reference TRBV30 and TRBJ1-1, the CDR3 gives the full variable domain: SQTIHQWPATLVQPVGSPLSLECTVEGTSNPNLYWYRQAAGRGLQLLFYSVGIGQISSEVPQNLSASRPQDRQFILSSKKLLLSDSGFYLCAWRTTANTEAFFGQGTRLTVV.

The chain employs TRBV5-4 and TRBJ1-2, with D uncertain. This CDR3 is built from 16 residues. V lost 3 bases, J lost 4 bases, and 19 bases lay in between. Germline V gene lookup returns CDR1 SGHNT and CDR2 YYREEE (reference sequence). The chain's CDR3 is CASSYGQVRDFYGYTF. The CDR3 DNA follows: TGTGCCAGCAGCTACGGGCAGGTTCGGGATTTCTATGGCTACACCTTC. The full variable domain, its missing parts supplied by reference TRBV5-4 and TRBJ1-2, is ETGVTQSPTHLIKTRGQQVTLRCSSQSGHNTVSWYQQALGQGPQFIFQYYREEENGRGNFPPRFSGLQFPNYSSELNVNALELDDSALYLCASSYGQVRDFYGYTFGSGTRLTVV.

DNA of the CDR3: TGCAGCGTTGCGGGACAGGGGATCATTAGCTCCTACGAGCAGTACTTC. This gives the protein CSVAGQGIISSYEQYF. The chain has TRBV29-1 and TRBJ2-7, with 10 bases fitting TRBD1. Germline V gene data show CDR1 as SQVTM and CDR2 as ANQGSEA. The length of the CDR3 is 16 residues. The V segment lost 4 bases and the J segment 0 bases; nucleotides outside the gene matches: 9.

V usage is TRBV5-4 and J usage is TRBJ1-1; D gene ambiguous. Germline-derived CDR1 and CDR2 are SGHNT and YYREEE (reference sequence). The V and J ends lost 0 bases and 4 bases respectively, with 4 bases between them. There are 12 residues in the CDR3. CDR3 sequence reads: CASSLGATEAFF. In nucleotides, the CDR3 is TGTGCCAGCAGCTTGGGGGCCACTGAAGCTTTCTTT.

The rearrangement uses TRBV7-2 and TRBJ2-5; 9 bases map to TRBD2. The CDR3 extends over 16 amino acids. V was clipped by 5 bases and J by 4 bases; unmatched bases: 11. Germline V gene lookup returns CDR1 SGHTA and CDR2 FQGNSA. The CDR3 nucleotides read TGTGCCAGCAGCCTTGAGTGGCGGGGGGGACGAGAGACCCAGTACTTC. This translates into CASSLEWRGGRETQYF.

The chain is built from TRBV5-4 and TRBJ2-1; 7 bases are shared with TRBD1. Unmatched junction bases numbered 4, after V lost 1 base and J lost 0 bases. This CDR3 is 16 amino acids long. CDR1 SGHNT and CDR2 YYREEE come from the germline V gene (reference sequence). For the CDR3, the DNA is TGTGCCAGCAGCTTGATGACAGGGAGCTCCTACAATGAGCAGTTCTTC. It encodes CASSLMTGSSYNEQFF. Combining the CDR3 with reference TRBV5-4 and TRBJ2-1 gives the whole variable domain ETGVTQSPTHLIKTRGQQVTLRCSSQSGHNTVSWYQQALGQGPQFIFQYYREEENGRGNFPPRFSGLQFPNYSSELNVNALELDDSALYLCASSLMTGSSYNEQFFGPGTRLTVL.

This chain links TRBV19 with TRBJ1-2, with 8 bases identical to TRBD1. Per the germline V gene, CDR1 is LNHDA and CDR2 is SQIVND (reference sequence). With V trimmed by 6 bases and J by 7 bases, 7 bases remained unmatched. There are 13 residues in the CDR3. As DNA, the CDR3 is TGTGCCAGTAGGCGGACAGGGTATGGTGGCTACACCTTC. Amino acids: CASRRTGYGGYTF.

The V call is TRBV28, the J call TRBJ1-1; no reliable D call. The V and J ends lost 5 bases and 10 bases respectively, with 11 bases between them. The V gene's germline CDR1 is MDHEN and CDR2 SYDVKM. The CDR3 is 11 amino acids. The CDR3 loop reads CASSHGWIAFF. CDR3 bases: TGTGCCAGCAGTCACGGGTGGATAGCTTTCTTT.

CDR3 region: CASSLRTDGELFF. The CDR3 region has the DNA TGTGCCAGCAGCTTACGGACAGACGGGGAGCTGTTTTTT. The rearrangement links TRBV11-3 to TRBJ2-2; weak D call: TRBD1 (6 bases). The CDR3 covers 13 residues. The V end lost 2 bases, the J end lost 7 bases, and 8 bases lay between the germline ends. Germline V lookup: CDR1 SGHNT, CDR2 YENEEA.

This rearrangement joins TRBV5-1 to TRBJ2-7, with D perhaps matching TRBD2 (5 bases). Per germline, CDR1 SGHRS and CDR2 YFSETQ. V was pared by 0 bases and J by 2 bases, with 6 bases between. CDR3 length equals 13 residues. The CDR3 DNA reads TGCGCCAGCAGCTTGGAGCGGCCCTACGAGCAGTACTTC. As protein: CASSLERPYEQYF.

The chain recombines TRBV28 with TRBJ2-3, with 9 bases identical to TRBD1. CDR3 length equals 15 residues. The ends lost 5 bases at V and 4 bases at J; junction bases unmatched: 7. Per the germline V gene, CDR1 is MDHEN and CDR2 is SYDVKM. The CDR3 loop is CASSPETGGADTQYF. The CDR3 nucleotides are TGTGCCAGCAGTCCCGAGACAGGGGGTGCAGATACGCAGTATTTT.

The chain employs TRBV6-5 and TRBJ1-2; 7 bases map to TRBD1. Germline values: CDR1 MNHEY, CDR2 SVGAGI. There are 15 residues in the CDR3. Germline trimming cut 6 bases from V and 4 bases from J; bases unmatched to any gene: 11. The CDR3 protein is CASSWLFGQAYGYTF. The CDR3 DNA sequence: TGTGCCAGCAGCTGGCTCTTCGGACAGGCCTATGGCTACACCTTC.

This clone appeared a few times. The chain couples TRBV6-1 to TRBJ1-3; 8 bases fit TRBD1. CDR1 and CDR2 from the germline V gene are MNHNS and SASEGT. J was trimmed by 3 bases and V by 7 bases; bases with no gene match: 2. CDR3 size: 13 residues. This CDR3 is CASIGQGGNTIYF. For the CDR3, the DNA is TGTGCCAGCATCGGACAGGGTGGAAACACCATATATTTT.

The chain carries TRBV10-2 and TRBJ1-6; 9 bases are shared with TRBD1. Germline CDR1 and CDR2: WSHSY and SAAADI. Trimming at V came to 2 bases and at J to 7 bases, leaving 3 bases not matched to a gene. This CDR3 spans 15 amino acids. For the CDR3, the DNA is TGCGCCAGCAGTGAGGTCGGACAGGGGAATTCACCCCTCCACTTT. Amino acid sequence: CASSEVGQGNSPLHF.